The clone carrying this T cell receptor beta chain came up once. This entry comes from a study of blood T cell repertoires in COVID-19. Study background: From T cells, B-cell-depleted T cells, or PBMCs came the material, which was cDNA or gDNA.

Trimming stripped 2 bases from V and 0 bases from J, with 13 bases between. CDR1 and CDR2 (germline): MNHEY, SVGAGI. This CDR3 is built from 16 residues. Participants spanned ages about 18 to 90 years and resided in about 24 US areas. Recovered status in Cohort 3 required two negative PCRs, clearance, or symptom resolution. In the original workflow: Quantification of nucleated cells was approximated via reference gene primer amplification. Sequencing was performed with immunoSEQ multiplex PCR; in TCRdb, only in-frame clones are kept and a portion is missing. That table furnishes V, J and clone size, whereas the DNA furnished D and trimming. The sample carries about 270,000 clones, around 91% recorded once.

This TCR derives from a woman aged 18-30 years who had recovered from COVID-19. The sample taken for sequencing was PBMCs or T cells enriched from blood (not recorded which). The V call is TRBV6-5, the J call TRBJ1-1; weak D call: TRBD1 (5 bases). CDR3 region: CASSYGQGGMNTEAFF. The CDR3 DNA is TGTGCCAGCAGTTACGGGCAGGGAGGGATGAACACTGAAGCTTTCTTT.